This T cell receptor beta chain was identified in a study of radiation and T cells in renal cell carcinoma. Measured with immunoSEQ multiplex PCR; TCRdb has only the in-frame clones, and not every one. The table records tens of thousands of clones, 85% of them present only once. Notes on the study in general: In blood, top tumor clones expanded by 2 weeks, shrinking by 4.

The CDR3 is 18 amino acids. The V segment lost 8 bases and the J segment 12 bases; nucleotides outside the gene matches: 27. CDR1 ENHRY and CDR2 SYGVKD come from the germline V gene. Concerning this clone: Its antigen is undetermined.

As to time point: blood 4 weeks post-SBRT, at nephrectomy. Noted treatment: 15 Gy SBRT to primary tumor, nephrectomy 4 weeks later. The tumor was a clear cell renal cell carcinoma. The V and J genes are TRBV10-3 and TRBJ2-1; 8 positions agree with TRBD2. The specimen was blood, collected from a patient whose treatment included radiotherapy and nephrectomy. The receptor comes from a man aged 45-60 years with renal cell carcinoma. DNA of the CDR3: TGTGCCATCGGGTCGTCTCTTATAGCGGGGCCACTGAAGGAGTGGCAGTTCTTC. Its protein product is CAIGSSLIAGPLKEWQFF.